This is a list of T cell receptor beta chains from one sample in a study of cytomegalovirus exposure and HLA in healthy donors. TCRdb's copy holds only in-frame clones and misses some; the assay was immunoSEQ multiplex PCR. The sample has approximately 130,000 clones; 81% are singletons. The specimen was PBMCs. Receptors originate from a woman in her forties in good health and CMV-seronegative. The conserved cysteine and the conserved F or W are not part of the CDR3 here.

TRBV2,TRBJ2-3,ASSPGLTSTDTQY
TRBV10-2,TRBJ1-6,ASVGQRNSPLH
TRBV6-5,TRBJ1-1,ASSYEQGATEAF
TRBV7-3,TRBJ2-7,ASSLAGGYEQY
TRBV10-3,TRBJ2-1,AISLTSGSNSEQF
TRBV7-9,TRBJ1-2,SSSLQGTYGYT
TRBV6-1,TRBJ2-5,ASISEGETQY
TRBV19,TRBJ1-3,ASSMGGLQTGNTIY
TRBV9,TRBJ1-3,ASSPPQGNTIY
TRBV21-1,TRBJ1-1,ASSKEIVGGDTEAF
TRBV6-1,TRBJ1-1,ASSVADRYTEAF
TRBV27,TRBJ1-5,ASSFRDSNQPQH
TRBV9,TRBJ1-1,ASRDKTRNTEAF
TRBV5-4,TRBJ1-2,ASSLNVLGQGFYGYT
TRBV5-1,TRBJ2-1,ASSQGHKGNEQF
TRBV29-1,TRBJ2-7,SVPDRALRGFYEQY
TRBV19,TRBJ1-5,ASSILSGARGGSNQPQH
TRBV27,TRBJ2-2,ASSLGTGSAGELF
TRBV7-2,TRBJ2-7,ASSLVGAKRAYEQY
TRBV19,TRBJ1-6,AARGGNRNSPLH
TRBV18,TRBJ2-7,ASSVGQGGYEQY
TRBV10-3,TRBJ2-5,AISQGSTLGETQY
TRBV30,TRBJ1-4,AWSNGQENEKLF
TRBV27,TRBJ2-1,ASSLQGTSSYNEQF
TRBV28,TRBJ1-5,ASSLLGRPNRGLSNQPQH
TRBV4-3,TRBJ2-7,ASSETPGYEQY
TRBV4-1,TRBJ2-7,ASSQDGGEQY
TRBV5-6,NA,ASSFLRGGSYEQY
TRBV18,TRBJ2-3,ASSPPSALRADTQY